One sample yielded the 21 T cell receptor beta chains listed below, sequenced in a study of control samples from healthy donors and cancer patients. Generated by immunoSEQ multiplex PCR, the TCRdb table keeps only in-frame clones and is missing some. The table records some 130,000 clones, roughly 91% of them present only once. Sequencing was performed on PBMCs. The receptors shown here come from a man aged 45-65 years with head and neck cancer.

Regarding this clone: The junction differs from germline at one of its ends, possibly a read error. V and J are TRBV19 and TRBJ1-1; D possibly corresponds to TRBD1 (5 bases). Germline V gene data show CDR1 as LNHDA and CDR2 as SQIVND (reference sequence). This CDR3 spans 14 amino acids. The CDR3 region is CPSRPRRGGTEAFF. The CDR3 coding sequence is TGTCCCAGTCGGCCGCGACGGGGGGGGACTGAAGCTTTCTTT.

This chain links TRBV6-2 or TRBV6-3 with TRBJ2-7; the D is unclear. The CDR3 has 13 residues. Germline values: CDR1 MNHEY, CDR2 SVGEGT. V dropped 2 bases and J dropped 1 base, with 6 bases sitting between them. The CDR3 region has the DNA TGTGCCAGCAGTTACCTAACGTCCTACGAGCAGTACTTC. Translating it yields CASSYLTSYEQYF.

In this sample, this clone turned up a few times. The rearrangement links TRBV7-9 to TRBJ1-1; D not certain. The CDR3 is made up of 13 amino acids. CDR1 is SEHNR, CDR2 FQNEAQ, per germline (reference sequence). V was clipped by 1 base and J by 0 bases, with 3 bases between them. The CDR3 loop reads CASSLEVNTEAFF. In DNA form, the CDR3 reads TGTGCCAGCAGCTTAGAAGTGAACACTGAAGCTTTCTTT.

This chain uses TRBV5-1 with TRBJ1-6, with D possibly matching TRBD1 (5 bases). The CDR3 totals 16 residues. V was shortened by 5 bases and J by 2 bases, with 14 bases between the two germline ends. Per the germline V gene, CDR1 is SGHRS and CDR2 is YFSETQ. Here the CDR3 DNA reads TGCGCCAGCAGTGGATCAGGGTTTGCCTATAATTCACCCCTCCACTTT. This gives the protein CASSGSGFAYNSPLHF.

This rearrangement joins TRBV28 to TRBJ1-5; D gene ambiguous. Germline V gene sequence: CDR1 MDHEN, CDR2 SYDVKM. The CDR3 totals 16 residues. V was pared by 7 bases and J by 1 base, with 17 bases between. The CDR3 DNA follows: TGTGCCAGCAACCTCCCTTGGCAGGCGAGCAATCAGCCCCAGCATTTT. Protein: CASNLPWQASNQPQHF.

For the CDR3, the DNA is TGTGCCAGCAGGGGCCCCAATGAGCAGTTCTTC. Protein sequence: CASRGPNEQFF. V usage is TRBV6-5 and J usage is TRBJ2-1; D gene ambiguous. The V end lost 6 bases, the J end lost 6 bases, and 6 bases lay between the germline ends. Germline V CDR1 and CDR2: MNHEY, SVGAGI. The CDR3 totals 11 residues.

This clone appeared a single time. The rearrangement uses TRBV19 and TRBJ2-7; D might be TRBD1 (6 bases). The CDR3 is made up of 13 amino acids. Germline-derived CDR1 and CDR2 are LNHDA and SQIVND (reference sequence). Trimming pared 5 bases from V and 6 bases from J, leaving 14 bases between. CDR3 sequence: CASSPTGQGEQYF. CDR3 DNA: TGTGCCAGTAGTCCCACAGGGCAGGGCGAGCAGTACTTC.

This chain uses TRBV18 with TRBJ2-7; 9 nucleotides match TRBD1. The CDR3 loop spans 15 amino acids. Per germline, CDR1 KGHSH and CDR2 LQKENI. V lost 3 bases to trimming and J lost 2 bases; unmatched junction nucleotides: 5. The CDR3 DNA reads as TGTGCCAGCTCACCGGGGACAGGGTCCACCTACGAGCAGTACTTC. The encoded protein is CASSPGTGSTYEQYF.

This clone has more than one count but fewer than ten. The CDR3, as DNA: TGTGCCAGCAGTTCGCGGACAGGGACGAACACTGAAGCTTTCTTT. The encoded protein is CASSSRTGTNTEAFF. The chain is built from TRBV6-5 and TRBJ1-1; 8 bases are shared with TRBD1. The CDR3 is 15 amino acids. Trimming cost V 4 bases and J 1 base; bases outside gene matches: 5. Looked up from germline, CDR1 is MNHEY and CDR2 is SVGAGI.

J is TRBJ2-1 and V is TRBV3-1 (or the pseudogene TRBV3-2); D is perhaps TRBD1 or TRBD2 (5 bases each). The CDR3 length is 15 residues. V was cut by 4 bases and J by 0 bases, with 10 bases left in between. CDR1 is LGHDT, CDR2 YNNKEL, per germline (reference sequence). The CDR3 DNA follows: TGTGCCAGCAGCCGTGGGGACGGCTCCTACAATGAGCAGTTCTTC. Translating it yields CASSRGDGSYNEQFF.

This chain connects TRBV7-6 to TRBJ1-4; no clear D gene. In germline, CDR1 is SGHVS, CDR2 FNYEAQ. V lost 8 bases and J 5 bases, leaving 15 bases between the germline ends. This CDR3 spans 14 amino acids. The CDR3: CASALEAGNEKLFF. For the CDR3, the DNA is TGTGCCAGCGCGCTGGAGGCGGGGAATGAAAAACTGTTTTTT.

V usage is TRBV6-5 and J usage is TRBJ2-7, with D perhaps matching TRBD1 or TRBD2 (5 bases each). V was shortened by 10 bases and J by 4 bases, with 17 bases between the two germline ends. The CDR3 loop spans 13 amino acids. From germline, CDR1 is MNHEY and CDR2 SVGAGI. CDR3 loop: CAIWGSGAYEQYF. CDR3 DNA: TGTGCCATATGGGGGAGTGGTGCGTACGAGCAGTACTTC.

The chain is built from TRBV29-1 and TRBJ2-1, with 9 bases fitting TRBD1. After removal of 4 bases from V and 3 bases from J, the junction contained 7 bases not matched to a gene. Germline V CDR1 and CDR2: SQVTM, ANQGSEA. CDR3 length: 15 residues. The DNA of the CDR3 is TGCAGCGTTGGAGTCCGACAGGGGGTCTACAATGAGCAGTTCTTC. Protein product: CSVGVRQGVYNEQFF.

The rearrangement joins TRBV11-1 to TRBJ2-2, with D unresolved. V was clipped by 3 bases and J by 6 bases, with 11 bases between them. Germline assignment: CDR1 SGHAT and CDR2 FQDESV (reference sequence). The CDR3 loop spans 14 amino acids. The CDR3, as DNA: TGTGCCAGCAGCTTGCGGCCAGGCGCCGGGGAGCTGTTTTTT. Its protein is CASSLRPGAGELFF.

The chain carries TRBV28 and TRBJ2-7; a possible D gene is TRBD1 (6 bases). V lost 8 bases to trimming and J lost 4 bases, with 15 bases between them. CDR1 and CDR2 (germline): MDHEN, SYDVKM. The CDR3 sequence is 13 residues long. DNA for the CDR3: TGTGCCAGCCGGGCCAGGGGCCGATACGAGCAGTACTTC. It translates to CASRARGRYEQYF.

This chain connects TRBV13 to TRBJ2-3; D not resolved. V gave up 4 bases and J gave up 6 bases, with 8 bases separating them. The CDR3 extends over 12 amino acids. Germline V gene data show CDR1 as PRHDT and CDR2 as FYEKMQ (reference sequence). The CDR3 reads CASSSQRDTQYF. In DNA form, the CDR3 reads TGTGCCAGCAGCTCTCAGAGGGATACGCAGTATTTT.

V is TRBV10-2 and J is TRBJ2-3; tentative D call: TRBD1 (6 bases). The germline CDR1 and CDR2 sequences are WSHSY and SAAADI. There are 12 residues in the CDR3. The germline V and J ends were trimmed by 9 bases and 3 bases, with 10 bases remaining between them. The CDR3 protein is CASRTVTDTQYF. The CDR3 DNA reads TGCGCCAGTAGGACAGTGACAGATACGCAGTATTTT.

The genes are TRBV6-5 and TRBJ1-4, with 7 bases that match TRBD1. J was trimmed by 8 bases and V by 6 bases; bases with no gene match: 3. The CDR3 covers 12 residues. CDR1 and CDR2 (germline): MNHEY, SVGAGI. The CDR3 coding sequence is TGTGCCAGCAGCTGGGACAGAGAAAAACTGTTTTTT. Translation gives CASSWDREKLFF.

CDR3 in amino acids: CATSAENYGYTF. CDR3 DNA sequence: TGTGCCACCAGTGCGGAAAACTATGGCTACACCTTC. The V and J genes are TRBV24-1 and TRBJ1-2; no clear D. Per the germline V gene, CDR1 is KGHDR and CDR2 is SFDVKD. Trimming left V 5 bases short and J 2 bases short, with 5 bases between. The CDR3 contains 12 residues.

The genes are TRBV2 and TRBJ1-1; the D is unclear. Looked up from germline, CDR1 is SNHLY and CDR2 is FYNNEI. There are 14 residues in the CDR3. V was shortened by 5 bases and J by 4 bases, with 14 bases between the two germline ends. CDR3 sequence (DNA): TGTGCCAGCAGTTTTCCGCCGATTCTCACTGAAGCTTTCTTT. This encodes CASSFPPILTEAFF.

This chain connects TRBV10-2 to TRBJ2-7; 9 nucleotides align to TRBD1. The germline V gene has CDR1 WSHSY and CDR2 SAAADI. Trimming removed 6 bases from V and 3 bases from J; junction bases left unmatched: 9. The CDR3 contains 15 residues. The CDR3 loop reads CASRSKDRGNYEQYF. The CDR3 DNA is TGCGCCAGCAGATCTAAAGACAGGGGGAACTACGAGCAGTACTTC.